These T cell receptor beta chains were read from a single sample in a study of long-term antiretroviral therapy in people with HIV. Libraries were prepared by immunoSEQ multiplex PCR; TCRdb keeps only in-frame clonotypes and omits some of them. Found here are about 33,000 clones, 70% to 80% of them singletons; the top ten hold roughly 7.1%. The source material was unsorted PBMCs, sampled 2 years after starting antiretroviral therapy. These receptors were taken from a woman aged 45-65 years with HIV. Each CDR3 is given with its conserved first and last residue. D genes are given only for firm matches. Only some rows state a clone size, as once, few, many or a class for expanded clones.

size	D	J	V	CDR3	DNA
-	-	TRBJ2-1	TRBV29-1	CSVDRGRNEQFF	TGCAGCGTTGACCGGGGTAGAAATGAGCAGTTCTTC
-	TRBD2	TRBJ2-5	TRBV19	CASRGMGLQETQYF	TGTGCCAGTAGGGGTATGGGACTACAAGAGACCCAGTACTTC
once	TRBD1	TRBJ1-2	TRBV5-5	CASSTMGQGRGGYTF	TGTGCCAGCAGCACGATGGGACAGGGAAGAGGTGGCTACACCTTC
-	TRBD1	TRBJ1-1	TRBV27	CASSSTGDTEAFF	TGTGCCAGCAGTTCGACAGGGGACACTGAAGCTTTCTTT
-	-	TRBJ2-3	TRBV30	CAWSRGVYTDTQYF	TGTGCCTGGAGCCGCGGGGTTTACACAGATACGCAGTATTTT
once	-	TRBJ2-3	TRBV4-1	CASSQGGIDTQYF	TGCGCCAGCAGCCAAGGGGGCATAGATACGCAGTATTTT
-	-	TRBJ1-3	TRBV30	CAWSIFSGNTIYF	TGTGCCTGGAGTATATTCTCTGGAAACACCATATATTTT
few	-	TRBJ1-2	TRBV5-1	CASSLEGVGYTF	TGCGCCAGCAGCTTGGAAGGGGTTGGCTACACCTTC
-	-	TRBJ2-7	TRBV5-1	CASSSGTYSYEQYF	TGCGCCAGCAGCTCCGGGACATACTCCTACGAGCAGTACTTC
-	-	TRBJ2-7	TRBV10-3	CAIIPIQYF	TGTGCCATCATTCCCATCCAGTACTTC
-	-	TRBJ1-1	TRBV7-8	CASSLWGIEAFF	TGTGCCAGCAGCTTATGGGGGATTGAAGCTTTCTTT
-	-	TRBJ1-4	TRBV7-9	CASSRQGGEKLFF	TGTGCCAGCAGCCGCCAGGGTGGGGAAAAACTGTTTTTT
-	-	TRBJ2-1	TRBV21-1	CASSKDPSPRLGVSNEQFF	TGTGCCAGCAGCAAAGACCCTAGCCCCCGGTTGGGTGTATCCAATGAGCAGTTCTTC
-	-	TRBJ1-5	TRBV18	CASSQMGRRFNQPQHF	TGTGCCAGCTCACAAATGGGACGGAGGTTTAATCAGCCCCAGCATTTT
-	TRBD2	TRBJ2-2	TRBV7-8	CASSLAWRGATGELFF	TGTGCCAGCAGCTTAGCCTGGCGGGGGGCTACCGGGGAGCTGTTTTTT
-	-	TRBJ2-3	TRBV7-2	CASSLTRLSDTQYF	TGTGCCAGCAGCTTAACGCGTCTGTCAGATACGCAGTATTTT
-	-	TRBJ1-1	TRBV10-3	CAISDRVGNTEAFF	TGTGCCATCAGTGACAGGGTAGGGAACACTGAAGCTTTCTTT
once	TRBD2	TRBJ2-1	TRBV7-9	CASSWAAGAGGLFYEQFF	TGTGCCAGCAGTTGGGCTGCAGGGGCGGGGGGGCTTTTCTATGAGCAGTTCTTC
few	-	TRBJ2-2	TRBV5-1	CASSLGSFLNTGELFF	TGCGCCAGCAGCTTGGGGTCGTTCCTGAACACCGGGGAGCTGTTTTTT
-	-	TRBJ1-6	TRBV9	CASSVETANSPLHF	TGTGCCAGCAGCGTAGAAACAGCGAATTCACCCCTCCACTTT
-	-	TRBJ2-5	TRBV19	CASSGGPLQETQYF	TGTGCCAGTAGTGGGGGGCCACTACAAGAGACCCAGTACTTC
-	-	TRBJ2-1	TRBV19	CASQGSLLYNEQFF	TGTGCCTCCCAGGGGTCTCTCCTATATAATGAGCAGTTCTTC
-	-	TRBJ2-1	TRBV7-2	CASSLVPFTRMDYNEQFF	TGTGCCAGCAGCTTAGTCCCATTTACTAGGATGGACTACAATGAGCAGTTCTTC
-	-	TRBJ2-2	TRBV18	CASSSTANTGELFF	TGTGCCAGCTCCTCGACAGCTAACACCGGGGAGCTGTTTTTT